The clone carrying this T cell receptor (beta chain) has just a few counts. Its antigen is still unknown. The data were taken from a study of somatic mutations in cytotoxic T cells in rheumatoid arthritis. Study details: The authors flow-sorted some V beta antibody-stained T-cell populations at nearly 100% purity, including V beta1+ cells that they sequenced for TCRB. General study points: Age-dependent increases in CD8+ clonality occurred in rheumatoid arthritis patients but not in healthy controls.

Profiled with immunoSEQ multiplex PCR; TCRdb holds only in-frame clones, not every one. In the table there are roughly 16,000 clones, 70% to 85% of which are singletons. CDR3 length: 14 residues. The ends were cut back, 1 base at V and 2 bases at J, with 6 bases in the middle. Per germline, CDR1 LNHDA and CDR2 SQIVND (reference sequence). The receptor comes from an adult with rheumatoid arthritis. The rearrangement links TRBV19 to TRBJ1-3; unclear D gene. Material: CD8+ T cells sorted from blood. CDR3 nucleotides: TGTGCCAGTAGTATAGGGTTGACTGGAAACACCATATATTTT. Encoded protein: CASSIGLTGNTIYF. Using reference TRBV19 and TRBJ1-3 for the parts outside the CDR3, the full variable domain is DGGITQSPKYLFRKEGQNVTLSCEQNLNHDAMYWYRQDPGQGLRLIYYSQIVNDFQKGDIAEGYSVSREKKESFPLTVTSAQKNPTAFYLCASSIGLTGNTIYFGEGSWLTVV.